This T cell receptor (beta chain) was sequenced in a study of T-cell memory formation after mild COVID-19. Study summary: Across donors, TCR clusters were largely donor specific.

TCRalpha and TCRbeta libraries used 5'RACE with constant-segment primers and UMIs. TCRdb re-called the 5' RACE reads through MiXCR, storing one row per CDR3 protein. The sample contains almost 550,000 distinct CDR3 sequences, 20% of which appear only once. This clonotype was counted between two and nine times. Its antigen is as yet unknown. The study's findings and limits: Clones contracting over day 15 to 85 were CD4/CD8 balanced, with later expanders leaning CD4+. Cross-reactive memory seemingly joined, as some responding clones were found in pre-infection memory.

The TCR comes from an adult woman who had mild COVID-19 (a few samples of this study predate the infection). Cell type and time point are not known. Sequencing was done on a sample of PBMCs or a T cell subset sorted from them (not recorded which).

DNA for the CDR3: TGTGCCAGCTCACCAACCGGGACAGCTGGGGCCAACGTCCTGACTTTC. Encoded protein: CASSPTGTAGANVLTF. V is TRBV18 and J is TRBJ2-6; 7 bases are shared with TRBD1. Germline V gene sequence: CDR1 KGHSH, CDR2 LQKENI. CDR3 length: 16 residues. Trimming removed 2 bases from V and 2 bases from J; junction bases left unmatched: 3. Using reference TRBV18 and TRBJ2-6 for the parts outside the CDR3, the full variable domain is NAGVMQNPRHLVRRRGQEARLRCSPMKGHSHVYWYRQLPEEGLKFMVYLQKENIIDESGMPKERFSAEFPKEGPSILRIQQVVRGDSAAYFCASSPTGTAGANVLTFGAGSRLTVL.